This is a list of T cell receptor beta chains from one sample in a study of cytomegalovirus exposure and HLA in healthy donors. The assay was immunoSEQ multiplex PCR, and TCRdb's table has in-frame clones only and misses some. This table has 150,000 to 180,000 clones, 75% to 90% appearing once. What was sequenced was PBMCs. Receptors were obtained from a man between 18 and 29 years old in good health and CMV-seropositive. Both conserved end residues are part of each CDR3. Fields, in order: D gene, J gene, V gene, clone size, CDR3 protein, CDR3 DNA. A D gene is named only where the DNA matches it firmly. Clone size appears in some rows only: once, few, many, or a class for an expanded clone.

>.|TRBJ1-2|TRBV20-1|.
CSARLGDGYTF
TGCAGTGCTAGGCTGGGAGATGGCTACACCTTC
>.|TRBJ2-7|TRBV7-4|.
CASSSVGGAYEQYF
TGTGCCAGCAGCTCCGTTGGGGGCGCCTACGAGCAGTACTTC
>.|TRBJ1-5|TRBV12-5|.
CASGLVPRDQPQHF
TGTGCTAGTGGTTTGGTACCCAGGGATCAGCCCCAGCATTTT
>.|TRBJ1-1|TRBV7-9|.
CASSLSQAEAFF
TGTGCCAGCAGCTTGAGTCAGGCAGAAGCTTTCTTT
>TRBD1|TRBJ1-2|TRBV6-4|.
CASIEQGQGTRYGYTF
TGTGCCAGCATAGAGCAGGGACAGGGCACTCGGTATGGCTACACCTTC
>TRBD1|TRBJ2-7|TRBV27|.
CASSQRPPGQGAIWASYEQYF
TGTGCCAGCAGTCAAAGACCACCGGGACAGGGGGCTATTTGGGCGTCCTACGAGCAGTACTTC
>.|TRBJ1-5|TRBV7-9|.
CASNKGPTQPQHF
TGTGCCAGCAACAAAGGCCCGACACAGCCCCAGCATTTT
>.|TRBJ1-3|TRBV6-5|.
CASNPRGSGNTIYF
TGTGCCAGCAATCCCAGAGGATCCGGAAACACCATATATTTT
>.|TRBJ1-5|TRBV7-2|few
CASSWEITVSNQPQHF
TGTGCCAGCAGCTGGGAGATTACAGTTAGCAATCAGCCCCAGCATTTT
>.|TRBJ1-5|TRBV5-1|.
CASSLSGGSNQPQHF
TGCGCCAGCAGCTTGTCGGGGGGGAGCAATCAGCCCCAGCATTTT
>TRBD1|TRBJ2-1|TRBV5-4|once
CASSLSWDRDYNEQFF
TGTGCCAGCAGCTTGTCTTGGGACAGGGACTACAATGAGCAGTTCTTC
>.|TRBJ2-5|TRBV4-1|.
CASSRERGQETQYF
TGCGCCAGCAGCAGAGAACGAGGCCAAGAGACCCAGTACTTC
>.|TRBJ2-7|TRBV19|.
CASSSTGLSSYEQYF
TGTGCCAGTAGTTCAACAGGCCTTAGCTCCTACGAGCAGTACTTC
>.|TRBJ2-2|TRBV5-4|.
CASSLRQNTGELFF
TGTGCCAGCAGCTTGAGACAGAACACCGGGGAGCTGTTTTTT
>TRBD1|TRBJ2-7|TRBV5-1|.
CASSPGQEVEEQYF
TGCGCCAGCAGCCCGGGACAGGAAGTCGAGGAGCAGTACTTC
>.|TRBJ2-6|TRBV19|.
CASSIGRGASGANVLTF
TGTGCCAGTAGTATAGGCAGGGGGGCCTCTGGGGCCAACGTCCTGACTTTC
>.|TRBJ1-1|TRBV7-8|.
CASSLAINSRTEAFF
TGTGCCAGCAGCTTAGCGATAAATAGCCGTACTGAAGCTTTCTTT
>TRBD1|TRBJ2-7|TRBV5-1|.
CASSFLTGDYEQYF
TGCGCCAGCAGCTTCTTGACAGGGGATTACGAGCAGTACTTC
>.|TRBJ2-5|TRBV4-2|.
CASSHPAPAAQYF
TGTGCCAGCAGCCACCCGGCCCCGGCGGCCCAGTACTTC
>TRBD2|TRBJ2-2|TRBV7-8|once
CASSFQRLAGDGELFF
TGTGCCAGCAGCTTCCAGAGACTAGCGGGGGACGGGGAGCTGTTTTTT
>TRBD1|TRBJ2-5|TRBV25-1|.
CASSDRGQGAWETQYF
TGTGCCAGCAGTGACCGAGGGCAGGGGGCCTGGGAGACCCAGTACTTC
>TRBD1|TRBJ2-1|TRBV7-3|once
CASSVFTGGSSYNEQFF
TGTGCCAGCAGCGTTTTTACAGGGGGGAGCTCCTACAATGAGCAGTTCTTC
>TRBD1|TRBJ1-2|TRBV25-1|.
CASRDRDRGGYTF
TGTGCCAGCAGAGACCGGGACAGGGGCGGCTACACCTTC
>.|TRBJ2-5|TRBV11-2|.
CASSLQIQETQYF
TGTGCCAGCAGCTTGCAGATACAAGAGACCCAGTACTTC
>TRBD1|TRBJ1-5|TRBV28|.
CASSLGGQGPNQPQHF
TGTGCCAGCAGTTTAGGCGGACAGGGCCCCAATCAGCCCCAGCATTTT
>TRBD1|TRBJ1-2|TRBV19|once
CASSPAGTGGVWHGYTF
TGTGCCAGTAGTCCCGCCGGGACAGGGGGCGTCTGGCATGGCTACACCTTC
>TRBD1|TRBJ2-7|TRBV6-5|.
CASRTGVISYEQYF
TGTGCCAGCAGGACAGGGGTGATCTCCTACGAGCAGTACTTC
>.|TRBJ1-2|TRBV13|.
CASSLGFAGAGYTF
TGTGCCAGCAGCTTAGGCTTCGCGGGGGCTGGCTACACCTTC
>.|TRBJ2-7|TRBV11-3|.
CASSLDPAGEQYF
TGTGCCAGCAGCTTAGACCCGGCGGGGGAGCAGTACTTC
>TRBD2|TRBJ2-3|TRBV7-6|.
CASSLGLAGPTDTQYF
TGTGCCAGCAGCTTAGGACTAGCGGGCCCCACAGATACGCAGTATTTT
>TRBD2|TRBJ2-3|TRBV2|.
CASSGPTSGGLSYTDTQYF
TGTGCCAGCAGTGGTCCGACTAGCGGGGGGCTGTCTTACACAGATACGCAGTATTTT
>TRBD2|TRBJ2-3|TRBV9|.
CASSSRRASGEGTDTQYF
TGTGCCAGCAGCTCGCGCCGGGCTAGCGGGGAAGGAACAGATACGCAGTATTTT
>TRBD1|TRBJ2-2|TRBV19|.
CASRITGTATGELFF
TGTGCCAGTAGGATCACCGGGACAGCCACCGGGGAGCTGTTTTTT
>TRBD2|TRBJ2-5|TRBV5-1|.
CASSLKRGGRETQYF
TGCGCCAGCAGCTTGAAGCGGGGGGGTCGAGAGACCCAGTACTTC
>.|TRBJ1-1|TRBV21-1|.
CASSSRGRGGDTEAFF
TGTGCCAGCAGCAGTAGGGGGCGCGGCGGTGACACTGAAGCTTTCTTT